What follows are 21 T cell receptor beta chains derived from one specimen sequenced in a study of graft-versus-host responses after intestinal transplantation. No antigens are known for them. Assay used: immunoSEQ multiplex PCR; TCRdb lists only in-frame clones, some missing. The sample lists under 90,000 clones, almost 90% seen once, with about 4% in the top ten. Source: unstimulated CD8+ T cells sorted from spleen or lymph node cells, taken before transplant. All receptors derive from a human donor who was the organ donor for an intestinal transplant.

The chain recombines TRBV11-2 with TRBJ2-5; 7 nucleotides align to TRBD2. The CDR3 covers 16 residues. The V gene's germline CDR1 is SGHAT and CDR2 FQNNGV. The V gene end was trimmed by 5 bases and the J gene end by 1 base; junction bases not matched to a gene: 10. The CDR3 reads CASSTATGGSQETQYF. Here the CDR3 DNA reads TGTGCCAGCAGCACAGCGACGGGGGGTTCCCAAGAGACCCAGTACTTC.

The V and J genes are TRBV5-1 and TRBJ2-2; D might be TRBD2 (6 bases). The CDR3 has 16 residues. Trimming took off 7 bases at V and 7 bases at J, with 23 bases between the two ends. Germline V CDR1 and CDR2: SGHRS, YFSETQ. The CDR3 coding sequence is TGCGCCAGCTTCGGAGGGTCCGGGGAAAAGGGCGGGGAGCTGTTTTTT. Protein product: CASFGGSGEKGGELFF.

The rearrangement joins TRBV6-4 to TRBJ2-1; tentative D call: TRBD2 (6 bases). This CDR3 contains 15 residues. V was trimmed by 3 bases and J by 2 bases, leaving 11 bases between them. CDR1 is MRHNA and CDR2 is SNTAGT in the germline V gene. CDR3 region: CASSELAEAYNEQFF. CDR3 sequence (DNA): TGTGCCAGCAGTGAATTAGCGGAAGCCTACAATGAGCAGTTCTTC.

The chain uses TRBV27 and TRBJ1-2; TRBD1 is a possible D gene (6 bases). There are 11 residues in the CDR3. Germline assignment: CDR1 MNHEY and CDR2 SMNVEV (reference sequence). Between the trimmed V and J ends, which lost 4 bases and 7 bases, there was a span of 7 bases. The CDR3, as DNA: TGTGCCAGCAGTTCAGGGGCTGGCTACACCTTC. Translation gives CASSSGAGYTF.

The chain joins TRBV29-1 to TRBJ2-1; D perhaps matches TRBD1 (6 bases). Deletions cut 0 bases from V and 10 bases from J, with 10 bases between. CDR3 length equals 12 residues. CDR1 is SQVTM and CDR2 is ANQGSEA in the germline V gene. CDR3 in DNA: TGCAGCGTTGAAGATGTTGGGACAGAGCAGTTCTTC. Translating gives CSVEDVGTEQFF.

The V call is TRBV29-1, the J call TRBJ1-3; D unclear. The germline CDR1 and CDR2 sequences are SQVTM and ANQGSEA. CDR3 size: 11 residues. V was pared by 3 bases and J by 7 bases, with 7 bases between. The CDR3 loop is CSVEDSNTIYF. The CDR3 region has the DNA TGCAGCGTTGAGGACTCCAACACCATATATTTT.

This chain joins TRBV25-1 and TRBJ1-1; no clear D. The V and J ends lost 4 bases and 0 bases respectively, with 6 bases between them. The length of the CDR3 is 13 residues. Germline CDR1 MGHDK, CDR2 SYGVNS. CDR3 coding DNA: TGTGCCAGCAGTGTCGGGGTGAACACTGAAGCTTTCTTT. Translation gives CASSVGVNTEAFF.

The chain links TRBV6-6 to TRBJ2-7; 8 nucleotides agree with TRBD2. This CDR3 contains 16 residues. Germline CDR1 MNHNY, CDR2 SVGAGI (reference sequence). V trimming: 5 bases; J trimming: 4 bases; junction bases outside the gene matches: 13. The CDR3 DNA sequence: TGTGCCAGCAGTCCCCGGGGGGGGGCTTCTTGGTACGAGCAGTACGTC. It yields the protein CASSPRGGASWYEQYV.

The genes are TRBV7-2 and TRBJ1-2; 8 nucleotides agree with TRBD1. The CDR3 runs to 18 residues. V lost 2 bases, J lost 6 bases, and 17 bases stayed unmatched. CDR1 is SGHTA and CDR2 is FQGNSA in the germline V gene. CDR3 residues: CASSLTHVGTGSVNGYTF. DNA of the CDR3: TGTGCCAGCAGCTTAACACATGTGGGGACAGGATCGGTAAATGGCTACACCTTC.

The chain couples TRBV4-1 to TRBJ2-1; 9 bases are shared with TRBD1. CDR3 length equals 12 residues. Losses at the gene ends were 5 bases for V and 11 bases for J; bases not matched to a gene: 4. Germline CDR1 reads MGHRA; CDR2 reads YSYEKL. CDR3: CASSAQGAQQFF. The CDR3 coding sequence is TGCGCCAGCAGCGCACAGGGGGCGCAGCAGTTCTTC.

V usage is TRBV6-5 and J usage is TRBJ2-1, with 13 nucleotides matching TRBD2. This CDR3 region has 15 residues. With V trimmed by 2 bases and J by 7 bases, 2 bases remained unmatched. Germline CDR1 reads MNHEY; CDR2 reads SVGAGI. As DNA, the CDR3 is TGTGCCAGCAGTTACACTAGCGGGGGGGCGAATGAGCAGTTCTTC. Protein: CASSYTSGGANEQFF.

This clone was detected only once. The chain carries TRBV14 and TRBJ2-3; 7 bases align to TRBD1. This CDR3 contains 16 residues. Germline lookup yields CDR1 SGHDN and CDR2 FVKESK. The V and J ends lost 1 base and 1 base, in that order; junction bases with no gene match: 5. The CDR3 reads CASSQVTGAGTDTQYF. In DNA form, the CDR3 reads TGTGCCAGCAGCCAAGTTACAGGGGCCGGCACAGATACGCAGTATTTT. The full variable domain, in which reference TRBV14 and TRBJ2-3 provide the parts outside the CDR3, is EAGVTQFPSHSVIEKGQTVTLRCDPISGHDNLYWYRRVMGKEIKFLLHFVKESKQDESGMPNNRFLAERTGGTYSTLKVQPAELEDSGVYFCASSQVTGAGTDTQYFGPGTRLTVL.

This chain links TRBV5-1 with TRBJ2-7; D is unclear. The CDR3 is made up of 13 amino acids. The germline gives CDR1 SGHRS, CDR2 YFSETQ. V was trimmed by 0 bases and J by 9 bases, leaving 13 bases between them. The CDR3 DNA is TGCGCCAGCAGCTTGGAACCACGTCGTGGGCAGTACGTC. Residues: CASSLEPRRGQYV.

This chain connects TRBV2 to TRBJ2-7; possibly TRBD1 for D (6 bases). Germline lookup yields CDR1 SNHLY and CDR2 FYNNEI. Trimming removed 0 bases at V and 1 base at J, with 13 bases between. The CDR3 totals 16 residues. The CDR3 protein is CASSEAPGHISYEQYV. Here the CDR3 DNA reads TGTGCCAGCAGTGAAGCTCCGGGACATATATCCTACGAGCAGTACGTC.

The chain's CDR3 is CASIFEAGGPQHF. The CDR3 DNA reads as TGTGCCAGTATCTTCGAAGCGGGCGGGCCCCAGCATTTT. V and J are TRBV19 and TRBJ1-5; D gene unclear. V lost 7 bases and J 9 bases, leaving 16 bases between the germline ends. Germline V gene data show CDR1 as LNHDA and CDR2 as SQIVND (reference sequence). The CDR3 consists of 13 residues.

The gene calls are TRBV27 and TRBJ1-6, with 8 bases matching TRBD1. Germline CDR1 reads MNHEY; CDR2 reads SMNVEV (reference sequence). With V trimmed by 4 bases and J by 6 bases, 2 bases remained unmatched. This CDR3 comprises 14 residues. DNA for the CDR3: TGTGCCAGCAGTTGGGGACAGGCTAATTCACCCCTCCACTTT. Its translation: CASSWGQANSPLHF.

V gene TRBV19 combines with J gene TRBJ1-2; TRBD1 agrees at 8 bases. V lost 9 bases to trimming and J lost 8 bases; unmatched junction nucleotides: 5. The CDR3 length is 11 residues. Germline values: CDR1 LNHDA, CDR2 SQIVND (reference sequence). The CDR3 loop is CASQGARGYTF. In DNA form, the CDR3 reads TGTGCCAGCCAGGGGGCGCGGGGCTACACCTTC. The entire variable domain, with the rest obtained from reference TRBV19 and TRBJ1-2, is as follows: DGGITQSPKYLFRKEGQNVTLSCEQNLNHDAMYWYRQDPGQGLRLIYYSQIVNDFQKGDIAEGYSVSREKKESFPLTVTSAQKNPTAFYLCASQGARGYTFGSGTRLTVV.

CDR3 in DNA: TGTGCCAGCAGTCCTAGGCGCGGACAGAAGAACACTGAAGCTTTCTTT. Protein product: CASSPRRGQKNTEAFF. The gene calls are TRBV27 and TRBJ1-1, with a tentative D call TRBD1 (6 bases). CDR3 size: 16 residues. Looked up from germline, CDR1 is MNHEY and CDR2 is SMNVEV (reference sequence). The V gene lost 5 bases and the J gene lost 1 base, with 17 bases spanning the gap.

The V call is TRBV4-1, the J call TRBJ2-2, with TRBD1 matching 8 bases. The CDR3 has 14 residues. Germline trimming cut 5 bases from V and 4 bases from J; bases unmatched to any gene: 3. Germline V gives CDR1 MGHRA, CDR2 YSYEKL. The CDR3 is CASSGQGGTGELFF. The CDR3 coding sequence is TGCGCCAGCAGCGGACAGGGCGGCACCGGGGAGCTGTTTTTT.

This chain joins TRBV10-3 and TRBJ1-2; possibly TRBD1 for D (5 bases). The CDR3 is made up of 15 amino acids. Germline V gene data show CDR1 as ENHRY and CDR2 as SYGVKD. V was trimmed by 3 bases and J by 4 bases, leaving 15 bases between them. This chain's CDR3 is CAISDADRSVYGYTF. The CDR3 DNA sequence: TGTGCCATCAGTGATGCCGACAGATCCGTCTATGGCTACACCTTC.

The J gene is TRBJ2-1, the V gene TRBV6-5, with TRBD1 identical over 7 bases. The CDR3 loop spans 15 amino acids. Looked up from germline, CDR1 is MNHEY and CDR2 is SVGAGI. The junction had 9 bases not matched to a gene; V was cut back by 5 bases and J by 5 bases. The CDR3 coding sequence is TGTGCCAGCAGTAGTTCCGGGACAGAAGACAATGAGCAGTTCTTC. Protein sequence: CASSSSGTEDNEQFF.